This T cell receptor (beta chain) derives from a study of T cell responses to AZD1222 COVID-19 vaccine. Some clones are missing from TCRdb's copy, which holds only in-frame ones; the method was immunoSEQ multiplex PCR. Of fewer than 150,000 clones in the sample, approximately 94% are singletons; the top ten hold 3.1%. As concerns this clone: Its matching antigen is unknown.

Study-wide points: Just 5 to 7 AZD1222 recipients were seropositive at baseline.

This clonotype originated in an adult in good health. This specimen was peripheral blood, taken on day 0 of AZD1222 vaccination.

CDR3 residues: CASSVFWREGKSYEQYF. CDR3 DNA sequence: TGTGCCAGCAGCGTCTTTTGGCGGGAGGGTAAATCATACGAGCAGTACTTC. V and J are TRBV9 and TRBJ2-7, with 9 bases identical to TRBD2. Germline loops: CDR1 SGDLS, CDR2 YYNGEE. The length of the CDR3 is 17 residues. J was trimmed by 4 bases and V by 2 bases; bases with no gene match: 13.